Following are 17 T cell receptor beta chains from one sample sequenced in a study of long-term antiretroviral therapy in people with HIV. The libraries were made with immunoSEQ v3.0 at survey level. The repertoire was sequenced with immunoSEQ multiplex PCR; TCRdb's copy has only in-frame clones and lacks some. The sample yields over 9,000 clones, over 75% seen once. The sample here was unsorted PBMCs, taken 0.4 years before starting antiretroviral therapy. The receptors here all came from a man aged 30 to 39 with HIV.

The genes are TRBV5-4 and TRBJ2-6; 8 nucleotides agree with TRBD1. The CDR3 is 17 amino acids. CDR1 is SGHNT and CDR2 is YYREEE in the germline V gene (reference sequence). V lost 5 bases and J lost 1; bases outside the gene matches: 8. This chain's CDR3 is CASSIGDRGSGANVLTF. The CDR3 DNA is TGTGCCAGCAGTATTGGCGACAGGGGATCTGGGGCCAACGTCCTGACTTTC.

The V gene is TRBV28, the J gene TRBJ2-7; 7 bases align to TRBD1. The CDR3 is 13 residues long. The J segment lost 3 bases and the V segment lost 8 bases, leaving 7 bases of the junction unmatched. CDR1 MDHEN and CDR2 SYDVKM come from the germline V gene. The CDR3 bases are TGTGCCAGCCGGACAGGCCTCCTCTACGAGCAGTACTTC. Protein product: CASRTGLLYEQYF.

The chain uses TRBV9 and TRBJ1-1; 7 bases map to TRBD1. Losses at the gene ends were 3 bases for V and 9 bases for J; bases not matched to a gene: 5. CDR3 length: 12 amino acids. Looked up from germline, CDR1 is SGDLS and CDR2 is YYNGEE. CDR3 bases: TGTGCCAGCAGCGGGACAGGAGAGAAAGCTTTCTTT. Translating gives CASSGTGEKAFF. Full variable domain (remainder filled in from reference TRBV9 and TRBJ1-1): DSGVTQTPKHLITATGQRVTLRCSPRSGDLSVYWYQQSLDQGLQFLIQYYNGEERAKGNILERFSAQQFPDLHSELNLSSLELGDSALYFCASSGTGEKAFFGQGTRLTVV.

This clone is a singleton in its sample. The chain recombines TRBV5-1 with TRBJ2-3; 13 nucleotides line up with TRBD2. Germline values: CDR1 SGHRS, CDR2 YFSETQ. V lost 1 base to trimming and J lost 5 bases; unmatched junction nucleotides: 4. This CDR3 contains 16 residues. The chain's CDR3 is CASSLSTSGREDTQYF. The CDR3 DNA reads TGCGCCAGCAGCTTGTCAACTAGCGGGAGGGAAGATACGCAGTATTTT.

A single count supports this clone. V usage is TRBV7-9 and J usage is TRBJ2-1; D is possibly TRBD1 or TRBD2 (7 bases each). The CDR3 consists of 16 residues. Germline CDR1 is SEHNR and CDR2 is FQNEAQ (reference sequence). The ends were cut back, 5 bases at V and 0 bases at J, with 14 bases in the middle. The CDR3 is CASSSQGGSSYNEQFF. The CDR3 nucleotides are TGTGCCAGCAGCAGCCAGGGGGGGAGCTCCTACAATGAGCAGTTCTTC. Together with reference TRBV7-9 and TRBJ2-1, the CDR3 gives the full variable domain: DTGVSQNPRHKITKRGQNVTFRCDPISEHNRLYWYRQTLGQGPEFLTYFQNEAQLEKSRLLSDRFSAERPKGSFSTLEIQRTEQGDSAMYLCASSSQGGSSYNEQFFGPGTRLTVL.

The rearrangement links TRBV5-6 to TRBJ1-2, with D maybe TRBD1 (6 bases). This CDR3 region has 17 residues. Per the germline V gene, CDR1 is SGHDT and CDR2 is YYEEEE. Trimming shortened V by 0 bases and J by 7 bases, and 22 bases separated the two germline ends. CDR3 sequence (DNA): TGTGCCAGCAGCTTGGGACAGGCAAAGGGGCTAAGAGGTGGCTACACCTTC. It codes for CASSLGQAKGLRGGYTF. Full variable domain (rest looked up from reference TRBV5-6 and TRBJ1-2): DAGVTQSPTHLIKTRGQQVTLRCSPKSGHDTVSWYQQALGQGPQFIFQYYEEEERQRGNFPDRFSGHQFPNYSSELNVNALLLGDSALYLCASSLGQAKGLRGGYTFGSGTRLTVV.

The DNA of the CDR3 is TGTGCCATCAGTGACAGTTTATCCTACGAGCAGTACTTC. It yields the protein CAISDSLSYEQYF. The chain carries TRBV10-3 and TRBJ2-7, with D uncertain. The CDR3 is 13 residues long. V lost 3 bases and J lost 1, with 7 bases in between. CDR1 is ENHRY, CDR2 SYGVKD, per germline.

Only a few counts were recorded for this clone. The gene calls are TRBV5-5 and TRBJ2-7, with unresolved D. The CDR3 sequence is 14 residues long. Trimming cost V 4 bases and J 6 bases, with 17 bases left between them. The germline V gene has CDR1 SGHKS and CDR2 YYEKEE (reference sequence). The DNA for the CDR3 is TGTGCCAGCAGCACGGGCCCCTCCAGACCCGAGCAGTACTTC. This translates into CASSTGPSRPEQYF.

The genes are TRBV5-4 and TRBJ1-5, with D possibly matching TRBD1 (5 bases). Germline V gene lookup returns CDR1 SGHNT and CDR2 YYREEE (reference sequence). This CDR3 spans 14 amino acids. Trimming stripped 3 bases from V and 3 bases from J, with 10 bases between. In nucleotides, the CDR3 is TGTGCCAGCAGCTACCAAGGGGCCAATCAGCCCCAGCATTTT. This gives the protein CASSYQGANQPQHF.

The chain couples TRBV30 to TRBJ2-5, with D hard to call. TRBJ2-7 matches the DNA end more closely, so the J call is doubtful. There are 13 residues in the CDR3. Germline V CDR1 and CDR2: GTSNPN, SVGIG (reference sequence). The CDR3 reads CAWSVEQPYEQYF. CDR3 nucleotide sequence: TGTGCCTGGAGTGTAGAACAGCCCTACGAGCAGTACTTC.

The V gene is TRBV19, the J gene TRBJ1-2, with D possibly matching TRBD1 (6 bases). The CDR3 has 14 amino acids. The ends were cut back, 4 bases at V and 2 bases at J, with 11 bases in the middle. The germline gives CDR1 LNHDA, CDR2 SQIVND (reference sequence). DNA of the CDR3: TGTGCCAGTAGTACGGCAGGGGCAAACTATGGCTACACCTTC. It yields the protein CASSTAGANYGYTF.

This clone is large (0.1 to 1%) by share. This chain connects TRBV10-3 to TRBJ2-1; weak D call: TRBD2 (5 bases). The V and J ends lost 6 bases and 6 bases respectively, with 6 bases between them. This CDR3 is built from 11 residues. From germline, CDR1 is ENHRY and CDR2 SYGVKD. As DNA, the CDR3 is TGTGCCATCAGCAGCGGCAATGAGCAGTTCTTC. Translated: CAISSGNEQFF.

The chain recombines TRBV15 with TRBJ2-7; 10 nucleotides align to TRBD2. CDR1 is LNHNV and CDR2 is YYDKDF in the germline V gene (reference sequence). V gave up 0 bases and J gave up 6 bases; unmatched junction bases: 5. The CDR3 is made up of 15 amino acids. Here the CDR3 DNA reads TGTGCCACCAGCAGAGATGGCCTAGCGGGAGTCGAGCAGTACTTC. It specifies CATSRDGLAGVEQYF. Based on the CDR3 plus reference TRBV15 and TRBJ2-7, the full variable domain is DAMVIQNPRYQVTQFGKPVTLSCSQTLNHNVMYWYQQKSSQAPKLLFHYYDKDFNNEADTPDNFQSRRPNTSFCFLDIRSPGLGDTAMYLCATSRDGLAGVEQYFGPGTRLTVT.

V and J are TRBV7-2 and TRBJ2-1; 8 bases map to TRBD2. CDR3 length: 16 amino acids. J gave up 12 bases and V 2 bases, and 15 bases lay outside the gene matches. Germline V CDR1 and CDR2: SGHTA, FQGNSA. The CDR3 is CASSLHSQGSGGPQFF. The CDR3 DNA is TGTGCCAGCAGCTTACACTCCCAAGGGAGCGGGGGCCCGCAGTTCTTC.

The chain recombines TRBV9 with TRBJ2-3; D is undetermined. V shed 4 bases and J shed 5 bases, with 8 bases lying between them. Germline CDR1 reads SGDLS; CDR2 reads YYNGEE. The CDR3 sequence is 12 residues long. CDR3 bases: TGTGCCAGCAGCCCCCGCGAAGATACGCAGTATTTT. Amino acids: CASSPREDTQYF.

This chain joins TRBV5-5 and TRBJ1-1; no clear D. V was clipped by 0 bases and J by 6 bases, with 12 bases between them. This CDR3 is 14 amino acids long. The V gene's germline CDR1 is SGHKS and CDR2 YYEKEE (reference sequence). The CDR3 spells CASSLEGIWAEAFF. The CDR3 DNA follows: TGTGCCAGCAGCTTGGAGGGAATATGGGCTGAAGCTTTCTTT.

CDR3 sequence: CASSRRSSGNTIYF. The CDR3, as DNA: TGTGCCAGCAGCCGCAGGAGCTCTGGAAACACCATATATTTT. The V gene is TRBV6-6, the J gene TRBJ1-3; D is unclear. CDR1 is MNHNY and CDR2 is SVGAGI in the germline V gene (reference sequence). Trimming took off 6 bases at V and 0 bases at J, with 9 bases between the two ends. This CDR3 has 14 amino acids.